Included here is one T cell receptor (beta chain) sequence, with context. There is no known antigen for this receptor. There are no base qualities to consult, and no much larger clone falls within one base. TCRbeta CDR3 regions were amplified from genomic DNA by means of the immunoSEQ Assay, a bias-controlled multiplex PCR. As for the authors' bioinformatics: Within the assay, amplification of reference gene primers was used to estimate how many nucleated cells each sample contained. Sequence reads were collapsed and filtered to measure the absolute abundance of every unique TCRbeta CDR3 rearrangement. For each sample, productive Simpson clonality was calculated as the square root of Simpson's diversity index across productive rearrangements. Held by TCRdb, this immuneACCESS table contains in-frame sequences only and omits some clones. Under half of the omission traces to an unresolved V gene where checked; the cause of the rest is unknown. The D gene and trimming were derived from the DNA, and the V and J assignments and clone size from that table. The sample has some 160,000 clones on record, approximately 91% of them singletons. About 5.3% of the sample is held by the ten biggest clonotypes.

These data belong to a study of blood T cell repertoires in COVID-19 (dated by TCRdb to between 2020 and 2021). Regarding the research as a whole: Collaborator samples came from the United States, Italy and Spain and covered acute and convalescent phases of COVID-19. Nearly every sample came with metadata listing a de-identified subject ID, COVID-19 status, age in years and sex. The prospective study material was composed of cDNA or gDNA derived from T cells, B-cell-depleted T cells, or PBMCs. Where available, HLA class I and class II types were taken from metadata supplied by the sample provider and were not determined by assay-based typing. The dataset comprised deeply sampled blood TCRbeta repertoires from subjects exposed to, actively infected with, or recovered from COVID-19. A freely available public database, intended as a resource for researchers studying the immune response to SARS-CoV-2, is where the repertoires were released. The samples were drawn from two sources: the first 160 participants of the ongoing ImmuneRACE study, and 1,200 or so subjects contributed by 6 global collaborators. Overall study outcomes, separate from this receptor: The amount of clinical and demographic metadata varied by source and participant and was provided uncurated.

In Seattle, one collaborating source enrolled patients while the infection was active and tracked those patients longitudinally over the course of disease. The collaborating institutions used their own protocols to collect whole blood in K2EDTA tubes. For TCRbeta analysis, collaborators shipped samples in one of three forms: frozen whole blood, isolated PBMCs, or DNA extracted from either of those sample types. Sequenced material: peripheral blood. The clonotype was recovered from a man between 18 and 35 years old with COVID-19, enrolled during active disease.

The CDR3 region has the sequence CASSPTAYTEAFF. At the DNA level, the sequence is TGTGCCAGCAGTCCGACAGCGTACACTGAAGCTTTCTTT. The chain is made from TRBV27 and TRBJ1-1, and possibly TRBD1, on 5 matching bases. Based on the germline V gene (reference sequence), the CDR1 and CDR2 sequences are MNHEY and SMNVEV. V lost 5 bases and J lost 3 bases; the stretch between them is 10 bases long. The CDR3 has 13 amino acids, counting the end cysteine and phenylalanine. Left in the record is the CDR3 DNA by itself, 39 bases read in frame from the first base.